This TCR beta chain was sequenced for a study of control samples from healthy donors and cancer patients. Measured with immunoSEQ multiplex PCR; TCRdb has only the in-frame clones, and not every one. The sample contains more than 60,000 clones, roughly 89% of which appear only once. The V gene lost 1 base and the J gene lost 11 bases, with 16 bases spanning the gap. CDR3 size: 14 residues. The V gene's germline CDR1 is SGHDT and CDR2 YYEEEE. Material for sequencing was PBMCs. The clonotype was recovered from a man aged 55 to 70 with colorectal cancer. The genes are TRBV5-6 and TRBJ2-1; D is perhaps TRBD2 (5 bases). The CDR3: CASSLLGSAAQQFF. CDR3 sequence (DNA): TGTGCCAGCAGCTTGTTAGGCTCAGCGGCTCAGCAGTTCTTC.